Sequencing of this T cell receptor beta chain was carried out in a study of cytomegalovirus exposure and HLA in healthy donors. Findings and caveats of the study: There were a few CMV-associated chains whose specificity for CMV antigens was confirmed in vitro. Associated with cytomegalovirus, according to the listing, were 150 to 200 TCR beta chains. For most TCR sequences rarity was the rule, although some public TCRs occurred in many donors.

This PCR relied on a set of 60 Vbeta primers and 13 Jbeta primers. Produced via immunoSEQ multiplex PCR; TCRdb's table is partial and in-frame only. Of roughly 160,000 clones listed, approximately 72% are singletons. V lost 1 base, J lost 7 bases, and 7 bases stayed unmatched. Germline V gives CDR1 LGHNA, CDR2 YNFKEQ. This CDR3 is built from 16 residues. With regard to this clone: What it binds is not known.

This TCR was recovered from a female donor in good health and CMV-seronegative. J is TRBJ2-1 and V is TRBV4-2; TRBD2 agrees at 10 bases. The material sequenced was PBMCs. The CDR3 DNA reads as TGTGCCAGCAGCCAAGCTAGGAGCGGGGGGGCAAATGAGCAGTTCTTC. It is translated as CASSQARSGGANEQFF.